This record concerns one TCR beta chain sequence. Its target is unknown. These data belong to a study of CD8 T cells in ankylosing spondylitis. General study points: CD8+ disease-linked clones were present at relatively low frequencies in blood. Ankylosing spondylitis blood appeared to carry a characteristic TCR beta motif of roughly 8 highly homologous variants.

In making TCR beta libraries, quantitative 5'-RACE with molecular barcodes was used. TCRdb reprocessed the 5' RACE reads with MiXCR, giving one entry per CDR3 protein. The data show about 250,000 distinct CDR3 sequences, 20% to 30% seen once. Trimming removed 5 bases at V and 4 bases at J, with 16 bases between. CDR3 length equals 15 residues. Germline V gene data show CDR1 as SEHNR and CDR2 as FQNEAQ (reference sequence). The chain is built from TRBV7-9 and TRBJ2-3; tentatively, D is TRBD2 (5 bases). The sequence derives from a male donor with ankylosing spondylitis or in good health (not recorded which). Sequencing was done on a sample of blood, either unsorted or a sorted T cell fraction (not recorded which). This chain's CDR3 is CASSPRGPGPDTQYF. CDR3 in DNA: TGTGCCAGCAGCCCAAGAGGGCCGGGCCCAGATACGCAGTATTTT.